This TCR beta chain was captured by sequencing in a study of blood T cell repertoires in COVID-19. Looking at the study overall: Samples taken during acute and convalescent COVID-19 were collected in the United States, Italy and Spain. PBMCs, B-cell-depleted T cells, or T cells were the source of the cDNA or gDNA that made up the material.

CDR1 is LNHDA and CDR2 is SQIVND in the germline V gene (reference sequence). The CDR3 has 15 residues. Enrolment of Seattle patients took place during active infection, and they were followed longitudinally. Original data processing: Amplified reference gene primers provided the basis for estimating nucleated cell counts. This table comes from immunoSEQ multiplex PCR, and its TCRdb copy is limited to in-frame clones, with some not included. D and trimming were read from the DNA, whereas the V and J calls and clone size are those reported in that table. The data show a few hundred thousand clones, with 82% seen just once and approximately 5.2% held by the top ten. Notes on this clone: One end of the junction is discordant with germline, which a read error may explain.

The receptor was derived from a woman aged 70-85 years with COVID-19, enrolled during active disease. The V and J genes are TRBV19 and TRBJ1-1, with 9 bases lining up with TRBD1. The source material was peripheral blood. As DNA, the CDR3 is TGTGCCAGTAGTACCGGGACAGGGAGGAACGCTGAAGCTTTCTTT. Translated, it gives CASSTGTGRNAEAFF.